The 17 T cell receptor beta chains below all came from one sample that was sequenced in a study of cytomegalovirus exposure and HLA in healthy donors. The PCR had 60 Vbeta and 13 Jbeta primers. TCRdb's copy holds only in-frame clones and misses some; the assay was immunoSEQ multiplex PCR. The table lists under 170,000 clones, roughly 80% of them singletons. Material for sequencing was PBMCs. The receptors shown here come from a human donor in good health.

The rearrangement links TRBV6-5 to TRBJ1-4, with 11 bases matching TRBD1. CDR1 and CDR2 from the germline V gene are MNHEY and SVGAGI. The CDR3 runs to 16 residues. Germline trimming cut 6 bases from V and 7 bases from J; bases unmatched to any gene: 10. CDR3 in DNA: TGTGCCAGCAGATACAGACGTGGGACAGGGGGTGAAAAACTGTTTTTT. Amino acid sequence: CASRYRRGTGGEKLFF.

J is TRBJ2-5 and V is TRBV2; 7 positions match TRBD1. Germline trimming cut 10 bases from V and 2 bases from J; bases unmatched to any gene: 4. This CDR3 has 12 amino acids. The germline CDR1 and CDR2 sequences are SNHLY and FYNNEI. The CDR3 here is CATQQGQETQYF. CDR3 bases: TGTGCCACACAACAGGGGCAAGAGACCCAGTACTTC.

This sequence joins TRBV4-2 and TRBJ2-1, with D maybe TRBD2 (6 bases). In germline, CDR1 is LGHNA, CDR2 YNFKEQ. The V end was cut by 3 bases, the J end by 7 bases, with 10 bases between. The CDR3 spans 13 residues. The CDR3 here is CASSQDYNNEQFF. The DNA of the CDR3 is TGTGCCAGCAGCCAGGACTATAATAATGAGCAGTTCTTC.

This clone was seen more than once but under ten times. Other nucleotide sequences from this sample produce the same CDR3. This chain joins TRBV15 and TRBJ2-1; D unclear. This CDR3 has 13 amino acids. Trimming removed 0 bases from V and 12 bases from J, with 12 bases in between. The V gene's germline CDR1 is LNHNV and CDR2 YYDKDF (reference sequence). CDR3 DNA: TGTGCCACCAGCAGAGATAGCATCCAATTGCAGTTCTTC. It yields the protein CATSRDSIQLQFF.

Here the CDR3 reads CASSQAQTFSYNEQFF. The CDR3 nucleotides read TGCGCCAGCAGCCAAGCCCAGACTTTCTCCTACAATGAGCAGTTCTTC. The chain carries TRBV4-1 and TRBJ2-1; D remains ambiguous. The CDR3 sequence is 16 residues long. Trimming cost V 1 base and J 0 bases, with 10 bases left between them. CDR1 MGHRA and CDR2 YSYEKL come from the germline V gene.

The CDR3 sequence: CASSQEGHDYNEQFF. CDR3 sequence (DNA): TGCGCCAGCAGCCAAGAGGGACACGACTACAATGAGCAGTTCTTC. The V call is TRBV4-3, the J call TRBJ2-1; a weak D match, TRBD1 (6 bases). CDR1 is LGHNA and CDR2 is YSLEER in the germline V gene. This CDR3 has 15 residues. V was cut by 0 bases and J by 3 bases, with 9 bases left in between.

The chain links TRBV10-1 to TRBJ2-1; D perhaps matches TRBD2 (6 bases). Germline V gene data show CDR1 as WNHNN and CDR2 as SYGVQD (reference sequence). This CDR3 region has 11 residues. Trimming removed 3 bases from V and 9 bases from J, with 6 bases in between. CDR3 nucleotides: TGCGCCAGCAGTGACGGGGGTGAGCAGTTCTTC. Translating gives CASSDGGEQFF.

The CDR3 coding sequence is TGTGCCAGCAGCCTCGAGGGACAGCAGGCGAACACTGAAGCTTTCTTT. Its translation is CASSLEGQQANTEAFF. The chain links TRBV4-2 to TRBJ1-1; 7 nucleotides match TRBD1. Trimming at V came to 4 bases and at J to 1 base, leaving 9 bases not matched to a gene. CDR3 size: 16 residues. Germline CDR1 reads LGHNA; CDR2 reads YNFKEQ.

The chain uses TRBV19 and TRBJ1-1; the D gene is possibly TRBD1 (5 bases). CDR1 is LNHDA, CDR2 SQIVND, per germline (reference sequence). The CDR3 is 13 residues long. V was pared by 4 bases and J by 5 bases, with 11 bases between. The CDR3 bases are TGTGCCAGTAGTACAGGGTTTGGTACTGAAGCTTTCTTT. Amino acids: CASSTGFGTEAFF.

V usage is TRBV7-9 and J usage is TRBJ2-3; the match to TRBD1 covers 8 bases. The junction had 6 bases not matched to a gene; V was cut back by 4 bases and J by 6 bases. CDR1 and CDR2 (germline): SEHNR, FQNEAQ (reference sequence). This CDR3 region has 14 residues. This CDR3 reads CASSSRQGRDTQYF. DNA of the CDR3: TGTGCCAGCAGCTCGCGACAGGGGAGGGATACGCAGTATTTT.

The chain employs TRBV27 and TRBJ2-7; 9 nucleotides align to TRBD2. This CDR3 spans 15 amino acids. J was trimmed by 5 bases and V by 5 bases; bases with no gene match: 10. The germline gives CDR1 MNHEY, CDR2 SMNVEV (reference sequence). The CDR3 nucleotides are TGTGCCAGCAGTGAATATAGCGGGAGCTTAGACGAGCAGTACTTC. Amino acids: CASSEYSGSLDEQYF.

The CDR3, as DNA: TGTGCCAGCGCGGCAGGGCTGGAGACCCAGTACTTC. Protein sequence: CASAAGLETQYF. This sequence joins TRBV5-4 and TRBJ2-5, with D possibly being TRBD1 (5 bases). This CDR3 has 12 residues. Germline assignment: CDR1 SGHNT and CDR2 YYREEE (reference sequence). V lost 7 bases and J lost 5, with 12 bases in between.

The chain joins TRBV5-1 to TRBJ1-1; no definite D call. Per the germline V gene, CDR1 is SGHRS and CDR2 is YFSETQ. V gave up 0 bases and J gave up 1 base, with 10 bases separating them. The CDR3 has 15 amino acids. CDR3 protein: CASSLAQAANTEAFF. The CDR3 DNA is TGCGCCAGCAGCTTGGCCCAGGCAGCGAACACTGAAGCTTTCTTT.

This sequence joins TRBV28 and TRBJ1-5; the match to TRBD1 covers 7 bases. V lost 7 bases and J lost 2; bases outside the gene matches: 8. The germline V gene encodes CDR1 MDHEN and CDR2 SYDVKM. The CDR3 sequence is 15 residues long. The CDR3 protein is CASTGQVRGNQPQHF. DNA for the CDR3: TGTGCCAGCACCGGACAGGTTAGGGGCAATCAGCCCCAGCATTTT. The full variable domain, with the rest looked up from reference TRBV28 and TRBJ1-5, is DVKVTQSSRYLVKRTGEKVFLECVQDMDHENMFWYRQDPGLGLRLIYFSYDVKMKEKGDIPEGYSVSREKKERFSLILESASTNQTSMYLCASTGQVRGNQPQHFGDGTRLSIL.

This clone was seen a single time. This CDR3 is CASSIQGALNTEAFF. DNA of the CDR3: TGTGCCAGTAGTATACAGGGGGCGTTGAACACTGAAGCTTTCTTT. The genes are TRBV19 and TRBJ1-1, with TRBD1 identical over 8 bases. Germline assignment: CDR1 LNHDA and CDR2 SQIVND (reference sequence). V gave up 2 bases and J gave up 0 bases; unmatched junction bases: 2. The CDR3 contains 15 residues. Looking up the rest from reference TRBV19 and TRBJ1-1 gives the full variable domain: DGGITQSPKYLFRKEGQNVTLSCEQNLNHDAMYWYRQDPGQGLRLIYYSQIVNDFQKGDIAEGYSVSREKKESFPLTVTSAQKNPTAFYLCASSIQGALNTEAFFGQGTRLTVV.

The chain links TRBV10-1 to TRBJ2-3, with D tentatively TRBD2 (6 bases). Germline V gives CDR1 WNHNN, CDR2 SYGVQD (reference sequence). The CDR3 is 23 residues long. V was trimmed by 3 bases and J by 5 bases, leaving 39 bases between them. DNA for the CDR3: TGCGCCAGCAGTGACTTGGGGGGATACGGGTTGAGTGGATTAAAAGTCCAGGGAGATACGCAGTATTTT. Residues: CASSDLGGYGLSGLKVQGDTQYF.

This chain links TRBV5-5 with TRBJ1-4, with unresolved D. V was pared by 0 bases and J by 7 bases, with 7 bases between. CDR1 is SGHKS, CDR2 YYEKEE, per germline (reference sequence). The CDR3 extends over 13 amino acids. This chain's CDR3 is CASSLGSLEKLFF. The CDR3 DNA reads TGTGCCAGCAGCTTGGGGAGCCTTGAAAAACTGTTTTTT.